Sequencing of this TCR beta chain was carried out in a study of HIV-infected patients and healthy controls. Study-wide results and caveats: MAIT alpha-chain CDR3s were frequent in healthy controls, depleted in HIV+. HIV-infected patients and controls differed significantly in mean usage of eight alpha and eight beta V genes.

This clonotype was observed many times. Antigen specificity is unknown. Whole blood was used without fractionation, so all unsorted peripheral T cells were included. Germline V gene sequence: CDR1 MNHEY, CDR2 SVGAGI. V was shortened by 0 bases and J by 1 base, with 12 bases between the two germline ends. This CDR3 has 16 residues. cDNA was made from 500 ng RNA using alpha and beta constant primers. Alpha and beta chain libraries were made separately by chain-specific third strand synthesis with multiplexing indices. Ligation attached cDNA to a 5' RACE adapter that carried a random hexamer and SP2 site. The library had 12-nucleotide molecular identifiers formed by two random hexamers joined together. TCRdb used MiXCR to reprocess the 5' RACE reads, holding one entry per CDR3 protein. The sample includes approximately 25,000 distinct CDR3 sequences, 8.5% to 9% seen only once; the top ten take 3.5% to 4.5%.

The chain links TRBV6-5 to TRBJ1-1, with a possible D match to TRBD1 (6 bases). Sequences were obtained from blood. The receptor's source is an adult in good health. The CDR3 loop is CASSYSRGQPNTEAFF. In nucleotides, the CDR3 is TGTGCCAGCAGTTACTCCAGGGGCCAACCGAACACTGAAGCTTTCTTT.